This T cell receptor (beta chain) came from a study of T-cell memory formation after mild COVID-19. Barcoded TCR alpha and TCR beta cDNA libraries with UMIs came from 5'RACE using constant-segment primers. From the 5' RACE reads, TCRdb called clonotypes with MiXCR, one entry per CDR3 protein. The sample contains over 300,000 distinct CDR3 sequences, 20% to 25% of which appear only once. About this clonotype: Antigen: not known.

Study observations and caveats: Pre-infection memory held some responding clones, suggesting pre-existing cross-reactive T cells responded. SARS-CoV-2 specificity of second-wave clones peaking day 37 was unconfirmed.

CDR3 length: 14 residues. With 0 bases removed from V and 4 bases from J, the gap between germline ends came to 8 bases. CDR1 is SGHRS, CDR2 YFSETQ, per germline. The chain carries TRBV5-1 and TRBJ1-3, with D uncertain. This TCR was recovered from a man younger than 35 who had mild COVID-19 (a few samples of this study predate the infection). Cell type and time point are not known. The sample was PBMCs or a T cell subset sorted from them (not recorded which). The CDR3 here is CASSLVGGGNTIYF. DNA for the CDR3: TGCGCCAGCAGCTTGGTTGGAGGCGGAAACACCATATATTTT.